The clone carrying this T cell receptor (beta chain) has a handful of counts. The antigen is not known. The data belong to a study of identical twins. Germline V gene lookup returns CDR1 SQVTM and CDR2 ANQGSEA. The CDR3 runs 11 residues. V dropped 7 bases and J dropped 3; count of bases not matched to a gene: 2. TCRdb itself ran the 5' RACE reads through MiXCR, one entry per CDR3 protein. The sample includes approximately 300,000 distinct CDR3 sequences, roughly 9% of them seen just once. Study-wide results and limits: Reduced insertions were recorded for abundant cord blood beta clonotypes, with no such pattern in memory repertoires.

The sample was also reused in another study, on yellow fever vaccine responses in identical twins. That study adds: Twins' vaccine T cell responses were reported to seem partly convergent and partly personalized.

The genes are TRBV29-1 and TRBJ1-2; 7 bases align to TRBD1. The receptor comes from a woman between 18 and 29 years old in good health. Sequencing was done on a sample of CD8+ T cells sorted from blood. CDR3: CSGGTDYGYTF. The CDR3 region has the DNA TGCAGCGGGGGGACAGACTATGGCTACACCTTC.